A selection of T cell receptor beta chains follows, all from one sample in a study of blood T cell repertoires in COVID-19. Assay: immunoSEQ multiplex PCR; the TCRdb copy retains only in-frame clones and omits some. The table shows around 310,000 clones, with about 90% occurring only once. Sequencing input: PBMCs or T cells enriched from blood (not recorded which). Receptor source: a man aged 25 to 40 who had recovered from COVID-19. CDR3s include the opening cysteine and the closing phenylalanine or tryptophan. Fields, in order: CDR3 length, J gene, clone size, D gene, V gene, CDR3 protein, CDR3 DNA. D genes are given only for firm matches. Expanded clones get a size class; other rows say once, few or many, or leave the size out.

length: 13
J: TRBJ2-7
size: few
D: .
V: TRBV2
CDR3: CASSRVRSYEQYF
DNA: TGTGCCAGCAGTCGGGTACGATCCTACGAGCAGTACTTC

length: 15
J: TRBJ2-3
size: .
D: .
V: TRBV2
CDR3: CASSVQGGRGNTQYF
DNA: TGTGCCAGCAGTGTACAGGGGGGGAGGGGAAATACGCAGTATTTT

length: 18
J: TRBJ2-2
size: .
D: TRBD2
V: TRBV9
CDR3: CASSVDDPGLVSTGELFF
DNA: TGTGCCAGCAGCGTCGATGACCCGGGACTAGTGAGCACCGGGGAGCTGTTTTTT

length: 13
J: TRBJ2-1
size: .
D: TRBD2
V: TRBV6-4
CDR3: CASGSGLAGEQFF
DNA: TGTGCCAGCGGGTCGGGACTAGCGGGGGAGCAGTTCTTC

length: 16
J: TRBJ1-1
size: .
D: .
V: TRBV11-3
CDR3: CASSLGLSGVGTEAFF
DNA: TGTGCCAGCAGCTTAGGCTTGTCGGGGGTAGGGACTGAAGCTTTCTTT

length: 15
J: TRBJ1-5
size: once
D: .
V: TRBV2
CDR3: CASSDRVGEGQPQHF
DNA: TGTGCCAGCAGTGATCGAGTGGGAGAGGGTCAGCCCCAGCATTTT

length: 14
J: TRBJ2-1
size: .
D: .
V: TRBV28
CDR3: CASSLGGGHNEQFF
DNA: TGTGCCAGCAGTCTGGGCGGGGGCCACAATGAGCAGTTCTTC

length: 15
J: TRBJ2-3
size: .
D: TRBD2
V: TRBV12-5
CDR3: CASGGERGSTDTQYF
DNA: TGTGCTAGTGGCGGAGAGCGGGGGTCCACAGATACGCAGTATTTT

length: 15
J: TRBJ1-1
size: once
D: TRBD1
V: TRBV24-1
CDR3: CATSDLREGASEAFF
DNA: TGTGCCACCAGTGATTTGCGAGAGGGGGCAAGTGAAGCTTTCTTT

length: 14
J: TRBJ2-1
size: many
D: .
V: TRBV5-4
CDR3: CASSPRDFNNEQFF
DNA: TGTGCCAGCAGCCCCCGGGACTTTAACAATGAGCAGTTCTTC

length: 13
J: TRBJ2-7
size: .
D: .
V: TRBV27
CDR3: CASAIGVRYEQYF
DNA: TGTGCCAGCGCCATAGGGGTTCGATACGAGCAGTACTTC

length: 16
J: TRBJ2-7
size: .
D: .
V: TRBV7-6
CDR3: CASSLASGLTPSEQYF
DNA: TGTGCCAGCAGCTTAGCTTCGGGACTGACCCCCTCCGAGCAGTACTTC

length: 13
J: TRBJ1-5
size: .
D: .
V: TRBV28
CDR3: CASSVISNQPQHF
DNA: TGTGCCAGCAGCGTTATTAGCAATCAGCCCCAGCATTTT

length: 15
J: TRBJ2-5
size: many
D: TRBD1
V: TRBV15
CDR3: CATSRVGTGLETQYF
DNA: TGTGCCACCAGCAGAGTGGGGACAGGGTTGGAGACCCAGTACTTC

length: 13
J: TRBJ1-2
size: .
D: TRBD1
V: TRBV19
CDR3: CASTTDRSYGYTF
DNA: TGTGCCAGTACCACGGACAGGTCCTATGGCTACACCTTC

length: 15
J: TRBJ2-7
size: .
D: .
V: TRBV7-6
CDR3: CASSLYGQSSYEQYF
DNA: TGTGCCAGCAGCTTATATGGACAGAGTTCCTACGAGCAGTACTTC

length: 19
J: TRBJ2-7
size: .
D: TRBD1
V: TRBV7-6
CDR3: CASSLASAGTGGGGYEQYF
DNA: TGTGCCAGCAGCTTAGCCTCCGCCGGGACAGGGGGGGGAGGGTACGAGCAGTACTTC

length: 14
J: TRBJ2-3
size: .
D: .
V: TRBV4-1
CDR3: CASSQEAGTDTQYF
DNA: TGCGCCAGCAGCCAAGAGGCAGGCACAGATACGCAGTATTTT

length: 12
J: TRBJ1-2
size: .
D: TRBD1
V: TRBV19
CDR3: CASSRDSHGYTF
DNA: TGTGCCAGTAGTAGGGACAGCCATGGCTACACCTTC

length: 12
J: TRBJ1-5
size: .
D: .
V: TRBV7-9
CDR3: CASSLSNQPQHF
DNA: TGTGCCAGCAGCCTTAGCAATCAGCCCCAGCATTTT

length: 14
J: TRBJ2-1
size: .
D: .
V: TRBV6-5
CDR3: CASSSGSSYNEQFF
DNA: TGTGCCAGCAGTTCGGGATCCTCCTACAATGAGCAGTTCTTC

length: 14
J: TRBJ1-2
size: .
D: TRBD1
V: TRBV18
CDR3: CASSPPEGGQGYTF
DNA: TGTGCCAGCTCACCACCGGAAGGGGGCCAGGGCTACACCTTC

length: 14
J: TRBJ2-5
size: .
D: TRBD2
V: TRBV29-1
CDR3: CSVPKPGGQETQYF
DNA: TGCAGCGTTCCAAAACCCGGGGGGCAAGAGACCCAGTACTTC

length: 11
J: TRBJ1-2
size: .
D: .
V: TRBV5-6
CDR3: CASSLGLRYTF
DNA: TGTGCCAGCAGCTTGGGGCTCCGATACACCTTC

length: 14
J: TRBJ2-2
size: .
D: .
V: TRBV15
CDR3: CATSRATETGELFF
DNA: TGTGCCACCAGCAGAGCAACGGAGACCGGGGAGCTGTTTTTT

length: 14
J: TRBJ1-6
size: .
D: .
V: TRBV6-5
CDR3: CASRVGAGNSPLHF
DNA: TGTGCCAGCAGGGTCGGAGCAGGGAATTCACCCCTCCACTTT

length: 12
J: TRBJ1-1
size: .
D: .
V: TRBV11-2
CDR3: CASSALPSLAFF
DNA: TGTGCCAGCAGCGCTCTACCGTCGTTAGCTTTCTTT

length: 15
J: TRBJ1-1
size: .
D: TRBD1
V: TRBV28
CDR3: CASSFSQGAITEAFF
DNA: TGTGCCAGCAGTTTCTCACAGGGGGCGATTACTGAAGCTTTCTTT

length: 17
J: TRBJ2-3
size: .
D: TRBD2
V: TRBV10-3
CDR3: CAISEPRSSGGTDTQYF
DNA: TGTGCCATCAGTGAGCCTAGGTCCAGCGGGGGCACAGATACGCAGTATTTT

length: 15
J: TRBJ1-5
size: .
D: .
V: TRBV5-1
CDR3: CASSLDVGLDQPQHF
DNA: TGCGCCAGCAGCTTGGATGTGGGCCTCGATCAGCCCCAGCATTTT

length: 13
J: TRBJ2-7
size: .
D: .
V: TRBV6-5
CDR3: CASSQLTGYEQYF
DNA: TGTGCCAGCAGTCAATTAACAGGGTACGAGCAGTACTTC

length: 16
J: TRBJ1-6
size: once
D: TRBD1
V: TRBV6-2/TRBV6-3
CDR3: CASSYSGQLYNSPLHF
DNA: TGTGCCAGCAGTTACTCGGGACAGCTCTATAATTCACCCCTCCACTTT

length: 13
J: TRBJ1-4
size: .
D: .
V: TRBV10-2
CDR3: CASSEIANEKLFF
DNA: TGCGCCAGCAGTGAAATAGCTAATGAAAAACTGTTTTTT

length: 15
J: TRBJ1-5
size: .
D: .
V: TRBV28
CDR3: CASSFLHELNQPQHF
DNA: TGTGCCAGCAGTTTTTTGCACGAACTCAATCAGCCCCAGCATTTT

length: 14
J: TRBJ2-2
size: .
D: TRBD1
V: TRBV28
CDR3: CASRQGAGTGELFF
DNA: TGTGCCAGCAGACAGGGGGCGGGGACCGGGGAGCTGTTTTTT

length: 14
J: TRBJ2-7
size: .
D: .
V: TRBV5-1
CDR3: CASSFRDMSYEQYF
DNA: TGCGCCAGCAGCTTTCGGGACATGTCCTACGAGCAGTACTTC

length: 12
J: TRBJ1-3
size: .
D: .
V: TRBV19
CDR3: CATQPSGNTIYF
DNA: TGTGCCACACAACCCTCTGGAAACACCATATATTTT

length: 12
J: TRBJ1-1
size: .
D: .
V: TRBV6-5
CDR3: CASSPRVTEAFF
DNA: TGTGCCAGCAGTCCCCGGGTCACTGAAGCTTTCTTT

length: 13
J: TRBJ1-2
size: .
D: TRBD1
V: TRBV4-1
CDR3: CASSEGQGYGYTF
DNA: TGCGCCAGCAGCGAGGGACAGGGCTATGGCTACACCTTC

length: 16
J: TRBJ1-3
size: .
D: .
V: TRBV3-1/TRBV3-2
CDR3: CASSQDLLKSGNTIYF
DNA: TGTGCCAGCAGCCAAGATCTCCTAAAGTCTGGAAACACCATATATTTT

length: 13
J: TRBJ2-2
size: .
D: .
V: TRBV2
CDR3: CASSRGGGRELFF
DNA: TGTGCCAGCAGCCGGGGAGGAGGTCGGGAGCTGTTTTTT

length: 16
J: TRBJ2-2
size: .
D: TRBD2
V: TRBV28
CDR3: CASSLERGSWTGELFF
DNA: TGTGCCAGCAGTTTAGAGCGGGGGAGTTGGACCGGGGAGCTGTTTTTT

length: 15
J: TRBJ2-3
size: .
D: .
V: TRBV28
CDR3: CASTPGRRTTDTQYF
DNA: TGTGCCAGCACCCCAGGGAGGAGGACGACAGATACGCAGTATTTT

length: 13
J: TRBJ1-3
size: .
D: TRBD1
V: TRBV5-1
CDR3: CASSQDRENTIYF
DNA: TGCGCCAGCAGTCAGGACAGGGAGAACACCATATATTTT

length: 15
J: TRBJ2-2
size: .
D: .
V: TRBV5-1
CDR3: CASSFRGGDTGELFF
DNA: TGCGCCAGCAGCTTTCGGGGTGGGGACACCGGGGAGCTGTTTTTT

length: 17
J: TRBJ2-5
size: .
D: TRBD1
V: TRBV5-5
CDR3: CASSLTGGVRNQETQYF
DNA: TGTGCCAGCAGCTTAACAGGGGGAGTGAGGAACCAAGAGACCCAGTACTTC